This TCR beta chain is from a study of blood T cell repertoires in COVID-19. Across the study: Nucleic acid was either cDNA or gDNA, and it came from T cells, B-cell-depleted T cells, or PBMCs.

TCRdb's copy holds only in-frame clones and misses some; the assay was immunoSEQ multiplex PCR. Of a few hundred thousand clones in the sample, roughly four fifths are singletons; the top ten hold roughly 3%. The CDR3 length is 15 residues. CDR1 is MDHEN, CDR2 SYDVKM, per germline. The J segment lost 2 bases and the V segment lost 7 bases, leaving 10 bases of the junction unmatched. The genes are TRBV28 and TRBJ2-7; TRBD1 agrees at 8 bases. The sequence derives from a woman under 40 who had recovered from COVID-19. Source material: peripheral blood. The CDR3 sequence is CASIHSQGQAYEQYF. The CDR3 DNA is TGTGCCAGCATCCATAGCCAGGGACAGGCCTACGAGCAGTACTTC. The full variable domain, rest sourced from reference TRBV28 and TRBJ2-7, is DVKVTQSSRYLVKRTGEKVFLECVQDMDHENMFWYRQDPGLGLRLIYFSYDVKMKEKGDIPEGYSVSREKKERFSLILESASTNQTSMYLCASIHSQGQAYEQYFGPGTRLTVT.